These 23 T cell receptor beta chains came from one sample sequenced in a study of post-analysis software for immune sequencing data. Study results and limitations: Patients had higher frequencies than controls of roughly five TRBV segments, including TRBV5-6, TRBV5-1 and TRBV20-1.

Sequencing libraries made from TCR beta cDNA carried unique molecular identifiers. One entry per CDR3 protein results from TCRdb running MiXCR on the PCR reads. The sample holds approximately 570,000 distinct CDR3 sequences, roughly two fifths seen once. Their specific antigens are unknown. The sample consisted of blood. Every receptor here comes from a girl aged 10-17 years with multiple sclerosis.

The chain couples TRBV20-1 to TRBJ2-1; the match to TRBD2 covers 9 bases. J was trimmed by 8 bases and V by 3 bases; bases with no gene match: 5. The CDR3 has 13 amino acids. Per germline, CDR1 DFQATT and CDR2 SNEGSKA (reference sequence). The DNA of the CDR3 is TGCAGTGCTAGGGGACTAGCTAGGGATGAGCAGTTCTTC. This gives the protein CSARGLARDEQFF.

This chain links TRBV5-1 with TRBJ1-1; the D gene is possibly TRBD1 (6 bases). The V gene lost 0 bases and the J gene lost 4 bases, with 13 bases spanning the gap. The CDR3 runs 15 residues. Germline lookup yields CDR1 SGHRS and CDR2 YFSETQ. The CDR3 loop reads CASSLDRGAGTEAFF. As DNA, the CDR3 is TGCGCCAGCAGCTTGGATCGGGGGGCGGGCACTGAAGCTTTCTTT.

V is TRBV7-3 and J is TRBJ2-1; TRBD2 agrees at 10 bases. Germline values: CDR1 SGHTA, CDR2 FQGTGA. V was pared by 2 bases and J by 8 bases, with 6 bases of the junction left unmatched. The length of the CDR3 is 15 residues. In nucleotides, the CDR3 is TGTGCCAGCAGCTTATCCAGCGGGGGGGCACATGAGCAGTTCTTC. Its translation: CASSLSSGGAHEQFF.

This clonotype was counted only a few times. The genes are TRBV29-1 and TRBJ2-3; TRBD1 might be the D (6 bases). This CDR3 has 13 amino acids. Germline V CDR1 and CDR2: SQVTM, ANQGSEA. Trimming left V 5 bases short and J 2 bases short, with 11 bases between. CDR3 DNA sequence: TGCAGCGTTCTCGGACAGCACACAGATACGCAGTATTTT. This gives the protein CSVLGQHTDTQYF.

V is TRBV9 and J is TRBJ2-7; D could derive from TRBD1 or TRBD2 (5 bases each). CDR1 is SGDLS, CDR2 YYNGEE, per germline. The CDR3 has 14 amino acids. Trimming left V 0 bases short and J 5 bases short, with 12 bases between. Here the CDR3 reads CASSVEPGSHEQYF. DNA of the CDR3: TGTGCCAGCAGCGTAGAACCAGGGAGTCACGAGCAGTACTTC.

At least ten counts were recorded for this clonotype. This chain connects TRBV5-6 to TRBJ2-5, with no clear D. The length of the CDR3 is 13 residues. CDR1 SGHDT and CDR2 YYEEEE come from the germline V gene. V lost 2 bases and J 0 bases, leaving 5 bases between the germline ends. The CDR3 protein is CASSLDYQETQYF. CDR3 DNA: TGTGCCAGCAGCTTAGATTACCAAGAGACCCAGTACTTC.

This chain connects TRBV6-6 to TRBJ2-7; weak D call: TRBD1 (5 bases). Gene TRBJ2-4 matches the end of the DNA better, so the J call may be wrong. The CDR3 has 13 residues. Looked up from germline, CDR1 is MNHNY and CDR2 is SVGAGI (reference sequence). CDR3 nucleotides: TGTGCCAGCAGTAAACAGGATTCGGACATTCAGTACTTC. Translated: CASSKQDSDIQYF.

This sequence joins TRBV7-3 and TRBJ2-1, with TRBD1 as a possible D gene (6 bases). Looked up from germline, CDR1 is SGHTA and CDR2 is FQGTGA. The CDR3 contains 16 residues. V shed 2 bases and J shed 3 bases, with 14 bases lying between them. CDR3 in amino acids: CASSLATGSYYNEQFF. CDR3 nucleotides: TGTGCCAGCAGCTTAGCCACAGGGTCTTACTACAATGAGCAGTTCTTC.

The chain uses TRBV12-3 or TRBV12-4 and TRBJ2-1; 10 bases map to TRBD1. J was trimmed by 11 bases and V by 3 bases; bases with no gene match: 10. The CDR3 is 15 residues long. This CDR3 is CASSFDRGPGIQQFF. The CDR3 bases are TGTGCCAGCAGTTTTGACAGGGGGCCAGGGATTCAGCAGTTCTTC.

With respect to this clonotype: One junction end disagrees with the germline gene, perhaps due to a read error. This CDR3 reads CAGSLALDADTQYF. DNA for the CDR3: TGTGCCGGCAGCTTAGCGTTGGACGCGGATACGCAGTATTTT. This sequence joins TRBV7-2 and TRBJ2-3, with D tentatively TRBD2 (5 bases). Germline loops: CDR1 SGHTA, CDR2 FQGNSA. This CDR3 comprises 14 residues. Full variable domain (outside the CDR3, taken from reference TRBV7-2 and TRBJ2-3): GAGVSQSPSNKVTEKGKDVELRCDPISGHTALYWYRQSLGQGLEFLIYFQGNSAPDKSGLPSDRFSAERTGGSVSTLTIQRTQQEDSAVYLCAGSLALDADTQYFGPGTRLTVL.

This chain uses TRBV10-3 with TRBJ1-5; tentatively, D is TRBD1 (5 bases). The CDR3 runs to 15 residues. Trimming shortened V by 0 bases and J by 7 bases, and 13 bases separated the two germline ends. From germline, CDR1 is ENHRY and CDR2 SYGVKD. The CDR3 nucleotides are TGTGCCATCAGTGAGTCGGGAGGGGTCAACCAGCCCCAGCATTTT. Encoded protein: CAISESGGVNQPQHF.

This clonotype was seen only a few times. This rearrangement joins TRBV5-1 to TRBJ2-1; D perhaps matches TRBD1 (6 bases). V was shortened by 6 bases and J by 8 bases, with 21 bases between the two germline ends. CDR1 SGHRS and CDR2 YFSETQ come from the germline V gene. CDR3 length: 15 amino acids. CDR3 loop: CASTSGVHSYDEQFF. In DNA, the CDR3 is TGCGCCAGCACCTCAGGGGTCCACTCATACGATGAGCAGTTCTTC.

This clonotype has a handful of counts. V usage is TRBV13 and J usage is TRBJ2-7; D is uncertain. The CDR3 sequence is 15 residues long. Germline V lookup: CDR1 PRHDT, CDR2 FYEKMQ (reference sequence). Trimming removed 0 bases from V and 1 base from J, with 10 bases in between. CDR3 coding DNA: TGTGCCAGCAGCTTAGGCCGTCAGCCATCCTACGAGCAGTACTTC. Amino acid sequence: CASSLGRQPSYEQYF.

The CDR3 here is CASRRDRASTYEQYF. The CDR3 nucleotides read TGTGCCAGCAGGAGAGACAGGGCAAGCACCTACGAGCAGTACTTC. V is TRBV6-5 and J is TRBJ2-7, with 7 bases matching TRBD1. This CDR3 has 15 amino acids. The J segment lost 2 bases and the V segment lost 6 bases, leaving 10 bases of the junction unmatched. The germline V gene encodes CDR1 MNHEY and CDR2 SVGAGI.

This chain joins TRBV14 and TRBJ1-4; TRBD1 agrees at 9 bases. In germline, CDR1 is SGHDN, CDR2 FVKESK. The junction had 4 bases not matched to a gene; V was cut back by 0 bases and J by 8 bases. The length of the CDR3 is 15 residues. CDR3 in DNA: TGTGCCAGCAGCCAAGATGGGACAGGGCACGAAAAACTGTTTTTT. Amino acid sequence: CASSQDGTGHEKLFF.

The chain joins TRBV7-9 to TRBJ1-6; no clear D. CDR1 SEHNR and CDR2 FQNEAQ come from the germline V gene (reference sequence). The CDR3 spans 14 residues. V gave up 6 bases and J gave up 7 bases, with 13 bases separating them. In nucleotides, the CDR3 is TGTGCCAGCAGGCGCCAAGATGCGAATTCACCCCTCCACTTT. Translation: CASRRQDANSPLHF.

V is TRBV4-1 and J is TRBJ2-5; 7 positions agree with TRBD2. Germline V CDR1 and CDR2: MGHRA, YSYEKL. V lost 3 bases, J lost 5 bases, and 9 bases stayed unmatched. The CDR3 is 15 amino acids. The CDR3 is CASSHGAGPTETQYF. In nucleotides, the CDR3 is TGCGCCAGCAGCCATGGAGCGGGACCCACGGAGACCCAGTACTTC.

CDR3 bases: TGTGCCAGCAGCCCCTTTTCTGGTGAGCAGTTCTTC. Its translation: CASSPFSGEQFF. V usage is TRBV5-5 and J usage is TRBJ2-1; D not certain. This CDR3 has 12 amino acids. Trimming took 4 bases from V and 9 from J, leaving 11 bases between them. Per germline, CDR1 SGHKS and CDR2 YYEKEE (reference sequence).

In its sample, this clonotype was seen once. The CDR3 here is CASSFNRPNQETQYF. Written as DNA, the CDR3 is TGTGCCAGCAGTTTCAACCGACCGAATCAAGAGACCCAGTACTTC. V usage is TRBV12-3 or TRBV12-4 and J usage is TRBJ2-5; the D is unclear. CDR3 length: 15 amino acids. Trimming took off 3 bases at V and 2 bases at J, with 13 bases between the two ends.

This clonotype was detected a few times. This chain joins TRBV12-3 or TRBV12-4 and TRBJ2-7; D is perhaps TRBD1 or TRBD2 (6 bases each). The V gene lost 3 bases and the J gene lost 9 bases, with 12 bases spanning the gap. The CDR3 extends over 12 amino acids. The CDR3 protein is CASSFGGRVQYF. The CDR3 region has the DNA TGTGCCAGCAGTTTCGGGGGCAGGGTGCAGTACTTC.

CDR3 region: CASSLEPGRANQPQHF. Written as DNA, the CDR3 is TGTGCCAGCAGCTTGGAACCGGGTCGGGCCAATCAGCCCCAGCATTTT. The V call is TRBV5-5, the J call TRBJ1-5, with unresolved D. Germline CDR1 and CDR2: SGHKS and YYEKEE (reference sequence). There are 16 residues in the CDR3. Trimming took 0 bases from V and 3 from J, leaving 13 bases between them.

The rearrangement joins TRBV12-3 or TRBV12-4 to TRBJ1-2, with TRBD1 matching over 7 bases. The trim removed 5 bases at V and 7 bases at J, leaving 7 bases unmatched. This CDR3 is built from 13 residues. The CDR3 is CASSPRQGGGYTF. The CDR3 DNA sequence: TGTGCCAGCAGTCCGAGACAGGGTGGTGGCTACACCTTC.

The rearrangement uses TRBV7-9 and TRBJ2-7; TRBD2 agrees at 8 bases. The ends lost 4 bases at V and 2 bases at J; junction bases unmatched: 13. CDR1 and CDR2 from the germline V gene are SEHNR and FQNEAQ (reference sequence). The CDR3 sequence is 17 residues long. The CDR3 coding sequence is TGTGCCAGCAGCTCGCTGCCGTTTGAGACTAGCGCCTACGAGCAGTACTTC. Translating gives CASSSLPFETSAYEQYF.